These T cell receptor beta chains were read from a single sample in a study of cytomegalovirus exposure and HLA in healthy donors. The data were produced by immunoSEQ multiplex PCR, yet TCRdb's version contains in-frame clones alone and is incomplete. Among some 98,000 clones, around 88% were seen once, and the ten largest hold roughly 4.3%. The source material was PBMCs. All receptors derive from a woman aged 25-40 years in good health and CMV-seronegative. Each CDR3 is given with its conserved first and last residue. The order of the fields is clone size, J gene, D gene, V gene, CDR3 protein, CDR3 DNA. D genes are given only for firm matches. The size entry is marked missing in some rows and otherwise reads once, few, many or a size class.

NA,TRBJ1-2,NA,TRBV28,CASSTGYHGYTF,TGTGCCAGCAGTACAGGTTACCATGGCTACACCTTC
NA,TRBJ1-3,TRBD1,TRBV18,CASSPRGTEPTGNTIYF,TGTGCCAGCTCACCACGAGGGACAGAACCGACTGGAAACACCATATATTTT
NA,TRBJ2-2,NA,TRBV10-3,CAISGRGVAAGELFF,TGTGCCATCAGCGGCCGTGGTGTAGCGGCCGGGGAGCTGTTTTTT
NA,TRBJ2-1,TRBD1,TRBV29-1,CSVGKYAGTGSYNEQFF,TGCAGCGTTGGAAAGTACGCCGGGACAGGTTCTTACAATGAGCAGTTCTTC
few,TRBJ1-1,NA,TRBV4-1,CASSQVREPNTEAFF,TGCGCCAGCAGCCAAGTGAGGGAACCGAACACTGAAGCTTTCTTT
NA,TRBJ1-2,NA,TRBV15,CATSRPKRSDYTF,TGTGCCACCAGCAGACCTAAAAGGAGTGACTACACCTTC
once,TRBJ2-7,TRBD1,TRBV14,CASSLTGQGSYEQYF,TGTGCCAGCAGCCTCACGGGACAGGGGTCCTACGAGCAGTACTTC
NA,TRBJ2-7,NA,TRBV10-1,CASSPTSSKYEQYF,TGCGCCAGCAGTCCTACGTCTAGCAAGTACGAGCAGTACTTC
NA,TRBJ2-1,TRBD1,TRBV7-3,CASSLSGTGAYNEQFF,TGTGCCAGCAGCTTAAGTGGGACAGGTGCCTACAATGAGCAGTTCTTC
NA,TRBJ1-1,NA,TRBV4-1,CASLPGGSGNTEAFF,TGCGCCAGCTTACCGGGGGGAAGCGGTAACACTGAAGCTTTCTTT
NA,TRBJ1-2,NA,TRBV7-8,CASSGDNYGYTF,TGTGCCAGCAGCGGAGATAACTATGGCTACACCTTC
NA,TRBJ2-1,NA,TRBV28,CASSPFQGIEQFF,TGTGCCAGCAGTCCCTTCCAGGGGATCGAGCAGTTCTTC
NA,TRBJ1-5,NA,TRBV5-6,CASSLGRRGNQPQHF,TGTGCCAGCAGCTTGGGGAGGAGGGGCAATCAGCCCCAGCATTTT
NA,TRBJ2-7,TRBD1,TRBV25-1,CASSLLRTGRHEQYF,TGTGCCAGCAGTCTTCTACGGACAGGGAGGCACGAGCAGTACTTC
NA,TRBJ1-2,TRBD1,TRBV27,CASSLWGQDFYGYTF,TGTGCCAGCAGTTTATGGGGACAGGACTTCTATGGCTACACCTTC
NA,TRBJ2-3,TRBD2,TRBV5-4,CASSFFRRGGTDTQYF,TGTGCCAGCAGCTTTTTTCGGCGGGGGGGGACAGATACGCAGTATTTT